This entry is about one T cell receptor (beta chain). Its matching antigen is unknown. The CDR3 covers 16 residues. V was trimmed by 0 bases and J by 0 bases, leaving 10 bases between them. CDR1 LNHNV and CDR2 YYDKDF come from the germline V gene (reference sequence). The source of the sample is a study of cytomegalovirus exposure and HLA in healthy donors. 60 Vbeta and 13 Jbeta primers were used in PCR. Data came from immunoSEQ multiplex PCR; TCRdb stores just in-frame clones and leaves some out. The repertoire holds about 84,000 clones, with more than 50% as singletons. Study conclusions and caveats: As a later analysis revealed, most CMV-associated TCR beta chains appeared HLA-restricted. Most TCR sequences were uncommon, yet certain public TCRs appeared in many donors.

The chain employs TRBV15 and TRBJ2-3; the D gene is possibly TRBD2 (6 bases). The clonotype originates from a woman aged 35 to 49 in good health and CMV-seropositive. Input material: PBMCs. The CDR3 loop reads CATSREAGTSTDTQYF. CDR3 DNA: TGTGCCACCAGCAGAGAGGCGGGAACCAGCACAGATACGCAGTATTTT.